The present T cell receptor beta chain was sequenced within a study of T cell changes during pregnancy in multiple sclerosis. TCRdb's copy holds only in-frame clones and misses some; the assay was immunoSEQ multiplex PCR. The sample lists some 59,000 clones; approximately 90% were seen once. The TCR originated in a female donor with multiple sclerosis, enrolled in a pregnancy study. The sequencing here drew on peripheral blood, taken in the second trimester of pregnancy.

In DNA form, the CDR3 reads TGCGCCAGCAGTGAGCCCTTCACTAGCACAGATACGCAGTATTTT. Protein: CASSEPFTSTDTQYF. The chain is built from TRBV10-2 and TRBJ2-3; D remains unclear. V was shortened by 2 bases and J by 0 bases, with 9 bases between the two germline ends. The CDR3 has 15 residues. Germline CDR1 is WSHSY and CDR2 is SAAADI.